Included here is one T cell receptor (beta chain) sequence, with context. The antigen is unknown. Everyone who donated was a Caucasian adult who lived in Nashville, Tennessee. Profiled with immunoSEQ multiplex PCR; TCRdb holds only in-frame clones, not every one. The sample includes 2 million to 2.5 million clones, 90% to 95% of them seen just once. This sample was included in a study of shared clonotypes between healthy human individuals. Study information: CD4 naive and CD4 memory each took three plates per donor, while CD8 naive took two and CD8 memory one. Overall study results and limits: Richness estimates generally favored naive over memory subsets.

CDR3 length: 16 residues. Germline V lookup: CDR1 SGHTA, CDR2 FQGNSA. V lost 0 bases, J lost 7 bases, and 17 bases lay in between. The receptor's source is a man younger than 30 in good health. Some clones in this sample may be carry-over from other donors' samples. The rearrangement joins TRBV7-2 to TRBJ2-3, with a tentative D call TRBD2 (5 bases). The sample comprised naive CD4+ T cells from PBMCs. Subset reported: CD45RA+ positively selected. The CDR3 nucleotides read TGTGCCAGCAGCTTAGCGCCCGGGAATGGGGTCAATACGCAGTATTTT. It is translated as CASSLAPGNGVNTQYF.